This TCR beta chain comes out of a study of cytomegalovirus exposure and HLA in healthy donors. Study findings and constraints: 87-base-pair reads could not separate some V segments, including TRBV6-2 and TRBV6-3.

Germline loops: CDR1 SGHVS, CDR2 FQNEAQ. The CDR3 is 14 amino acids. To note about this clone: Antigen unknown. One end of the junction varies from germline; a read error may be responsible.

Amplification used 60 Vbeta primers and 13 Jbeta primers. Produced via immunoSEQ multiplex PCR; TCRdb's table is partial and in-frame only. The sample gives 100,000 to 150,000 clones, approximately 86% of which show up once; roughly 1.7% is in the top ten. The chain couples TRBV7-8 to TRBJ1-2, with 9 bases fitting TRBD1. The TCR sequence derives from a boy younger than 18 in good health and CMV-seronegative. The sequencing sample was made of PBMCs. CDR3 residues: CASSTRTGDYGYPF. CDR3 DNA sequence: TGTGCCAGCAGCACACGGACAGGGGACTATGGCTACCCCTTC.